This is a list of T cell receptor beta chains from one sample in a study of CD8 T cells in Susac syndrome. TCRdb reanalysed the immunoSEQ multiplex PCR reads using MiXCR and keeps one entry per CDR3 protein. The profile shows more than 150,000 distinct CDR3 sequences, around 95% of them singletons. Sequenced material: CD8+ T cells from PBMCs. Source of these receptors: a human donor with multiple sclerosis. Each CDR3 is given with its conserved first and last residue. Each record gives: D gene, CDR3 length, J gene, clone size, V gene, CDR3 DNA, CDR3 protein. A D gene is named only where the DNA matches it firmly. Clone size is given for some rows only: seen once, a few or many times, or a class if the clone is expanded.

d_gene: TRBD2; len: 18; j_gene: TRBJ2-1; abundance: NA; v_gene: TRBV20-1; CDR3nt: TGCAGTGCTACGCCTGTTCTAGTGCGGGGGGTCGACCACAATGAGCAGTTCTTC; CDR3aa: CSATPVLVRGVDHNEQFF
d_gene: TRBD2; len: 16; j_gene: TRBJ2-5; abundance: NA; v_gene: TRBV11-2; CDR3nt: TGTGCCAGCAGATTCGGACTAGCGGGGACACAAGAGACCCAGTACTTC; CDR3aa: CASRFGLAGTQETQYF
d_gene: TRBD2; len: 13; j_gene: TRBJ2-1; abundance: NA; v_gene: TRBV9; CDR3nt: TGTGCCAGCAGCGTAGGCGGGGGAGACTCCTTGTTCTTC; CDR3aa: CASSVGGGDSLFF
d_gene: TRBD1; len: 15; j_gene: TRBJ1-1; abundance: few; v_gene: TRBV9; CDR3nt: TGTGCCAGCAGCTCCGGACAGGGGCTGAACACTGAAGCTTTCTTT; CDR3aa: CASSSGQGLNTEAFF
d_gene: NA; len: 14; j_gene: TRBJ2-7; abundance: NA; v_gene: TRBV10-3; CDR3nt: TGTGCCATCAGTGAGGACGGGCCCGGGTACGAGCAGTACTTC; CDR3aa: CAISEDGPGYEQYF
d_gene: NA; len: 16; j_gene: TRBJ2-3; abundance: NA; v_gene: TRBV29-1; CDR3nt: TGCAGCGTTGAAGGGCTTGGGCCAGGGACCACAGATACGCAGTATTTT; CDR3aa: CSVEGLGPGTTDTQYF
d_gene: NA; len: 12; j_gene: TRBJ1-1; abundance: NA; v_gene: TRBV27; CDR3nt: TGTGCCAGCAGTATTCCTCGAGGTGAAGCTTTCTTT; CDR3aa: CASSIPRGEAFF
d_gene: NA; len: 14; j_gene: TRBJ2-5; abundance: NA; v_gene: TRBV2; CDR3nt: TGTGCCAGCAGTGTACGATGGGGCCCAGAGACCCAGTACTTC; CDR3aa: CASSVRWGPETQYF
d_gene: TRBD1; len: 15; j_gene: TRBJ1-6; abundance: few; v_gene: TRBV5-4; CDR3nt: TGTGCCAGCAGCTTACCCGGACAGGGGTATTCACCCCTCCACTTT; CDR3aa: CASSLPGQGYSPLHF
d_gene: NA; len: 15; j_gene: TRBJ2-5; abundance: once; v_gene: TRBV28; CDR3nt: TGTGCCAGCAGTTTGTCGCGGGGGCCCCAAGAGACCCAGTACTTC; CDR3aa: CASSLSRGPQETQYF
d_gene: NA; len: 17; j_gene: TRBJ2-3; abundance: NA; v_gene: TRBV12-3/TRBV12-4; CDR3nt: TGTGCCAGCAGTTTTGGCCCGACGGGACTCCACACAGATACGCAGTATTTT; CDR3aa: CASSFGPTGLHTDTQYF
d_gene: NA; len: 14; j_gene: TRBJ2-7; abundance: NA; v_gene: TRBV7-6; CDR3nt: TGTGCCAGCAGCCCCCCAAGGGCCTACTACGAGCAGTACTTC; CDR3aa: CASSPPRAYYEQYF
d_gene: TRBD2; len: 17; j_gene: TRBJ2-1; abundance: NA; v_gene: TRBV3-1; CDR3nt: TGTGCCAGCAGCCAAGCCCTAGGGACTAGCGGGGAAGATGAGCAGTTCTTC; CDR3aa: CASSQALGTSGEDEQFF
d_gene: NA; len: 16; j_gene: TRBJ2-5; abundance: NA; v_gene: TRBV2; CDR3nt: TGTGCCAGTCCCCCTGGAAGGAGCGACAGTGAGGAGACCCAGTACTTC; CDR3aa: CASPPGRSDSEETQYF
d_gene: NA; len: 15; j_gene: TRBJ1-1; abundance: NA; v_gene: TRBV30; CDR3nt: TGTGCCTGGACCCCCCGCGGGCATAGGAACACTGAAGCTTTCTTT; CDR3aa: CAWTPRGHRNTEAFF
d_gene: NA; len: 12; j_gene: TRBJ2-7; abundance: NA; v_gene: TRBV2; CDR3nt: TGTGCCAGCAGGGAGTCAAAAGACGAGCAGTACTTC; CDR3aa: CASRESKDEQYF
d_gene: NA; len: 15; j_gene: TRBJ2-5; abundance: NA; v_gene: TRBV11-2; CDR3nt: TGTGCCAGCAGCGGAGCTTGGGGCAAGGTCGAAACCCAGTACTTC; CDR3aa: CASSGAWGKVETQYF
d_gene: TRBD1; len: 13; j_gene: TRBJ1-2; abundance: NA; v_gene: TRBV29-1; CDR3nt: TGCAGCGTTGAAGATGGGACAGGGTCTGGCTACACCTTC; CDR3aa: CSVEDGTGSGYTF
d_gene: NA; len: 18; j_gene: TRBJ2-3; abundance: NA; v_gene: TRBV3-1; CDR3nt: TGTGCCAGCAGCCAAATCATCTCAAATTCCGGTAGCACAGATACGCAGTATTTT; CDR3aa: CASSQIISNSGSTDTQYF
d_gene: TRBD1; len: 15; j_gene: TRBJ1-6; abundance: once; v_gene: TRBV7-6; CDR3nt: TGTGCCAGCAGCCCCGGGACAGGGTCAAATTCACCCCTCCACTTT; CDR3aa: CASSPGTGSNSPLHF
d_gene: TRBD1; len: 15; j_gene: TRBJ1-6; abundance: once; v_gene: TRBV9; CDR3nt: TGTGCCAGCAGCCCTACCGGGACAGGTGTATCACCCCTCCACTTT; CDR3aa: CASSPTGTGVSPLHF
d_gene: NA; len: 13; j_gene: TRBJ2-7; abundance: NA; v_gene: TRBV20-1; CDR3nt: TGCAGTGCCTCAGACAGGAGTTCAGTCGAGCAGTACTTC; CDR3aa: CSASDRSSVEQYF
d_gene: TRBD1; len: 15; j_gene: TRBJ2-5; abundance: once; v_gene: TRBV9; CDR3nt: TGTGCCAGCAGCAACCGGGACAGGCCCGTAGAGACCCAGTACTTC; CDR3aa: CASSNRDRPVETQYF
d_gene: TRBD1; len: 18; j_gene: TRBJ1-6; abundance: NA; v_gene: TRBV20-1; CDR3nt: TGCAGTGCTAGGCCATCCGGGACAGGGGGTGGTTGGAGTTCACCCCTCCACTTT; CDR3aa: CSARPSGTGGGWSSPLHF
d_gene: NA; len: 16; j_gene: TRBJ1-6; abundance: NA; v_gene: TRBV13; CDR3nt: TGTGCCAGCAGCTTAGGGGGGGGCTCGGGTAATTCACCCCTCCACTTT; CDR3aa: CASSLGGGSGNSPLHF
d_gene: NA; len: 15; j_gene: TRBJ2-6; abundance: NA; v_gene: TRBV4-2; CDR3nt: TGTGCCAGCAGCCAAACGGACGCTGGGGCCAACGTCCTGACTTTC; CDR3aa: CASSQTDAGANVLTF
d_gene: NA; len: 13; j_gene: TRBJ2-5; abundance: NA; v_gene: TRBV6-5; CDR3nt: TGTGCGATTTCCGGGGTATATGGAGAGACCCAGTACTTC; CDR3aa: CAISGVYGETQYF
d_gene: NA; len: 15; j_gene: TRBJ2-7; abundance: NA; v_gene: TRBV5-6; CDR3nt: TGTGCCAGCAGCGAGGGTGCGGACGGCACCTACGAGCAGTACTTC; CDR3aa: CASSEGADGTYEQYF
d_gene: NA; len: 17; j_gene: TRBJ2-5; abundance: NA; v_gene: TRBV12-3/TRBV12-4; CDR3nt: TGTGCCAGCAGCGATCTAGGGGGGGCCCACCTGAGGGAGACCCAGTACTTC; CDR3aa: CASSDLGGAHLRETQYF
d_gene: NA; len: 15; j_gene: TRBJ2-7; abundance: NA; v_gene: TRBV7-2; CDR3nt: TGTGCCAGCAGCTTAGCGGGGGGATACCTCGGCGAGCAGTACTTC; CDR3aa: CASSLAGGYLGEQYF
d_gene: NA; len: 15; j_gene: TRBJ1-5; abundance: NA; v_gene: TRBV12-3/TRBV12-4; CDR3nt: TGTGCCAGCACAACCGGGACATTAGACAATCAGCCCCAGCATTTT; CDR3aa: CASTTGTLDNQPQHF
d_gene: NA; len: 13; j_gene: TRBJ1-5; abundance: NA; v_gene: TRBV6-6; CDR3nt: TGTGTCAGCAGTTTTGGGGCAAATCAGCCCCAGCATTTT; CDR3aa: CVSSFGANQPQHF